This T cell receptor (beta chain) was documented in a study of blood T cell repertoires in COVID-19. Whole-study context: Spain, Italy and the United States supplied samples that represented acute and convalescent COVID-19.

In germline, CDR1 is KGHSH, CDR2 LQKENI. The CDR3 has 15 residues. V lost 3 bases to trimming and J lost 0 bases, with 9 bases between them. Data came from immunoSEQ multiplex PCR; TCRdb stores just in-frame clones and leaves some out. The sample includes around 120,000 clones, 82% seen only once; the top ten take around 7.6%. The J gene is TRBJ1-5, the V gene TRBV18; no firm D call. The origin of this receptor is a man in his 70s with active or convalescent COVID-19. Sequenced input: peripheral blood. The CDR3 DNA reads TGTGCCAGCTCACCGGCAAGCGATAGCAATCAGCCCCAGCATTTT. Protein product: CASSPASDSNQPQHF.